A single T cell receptor beta chain is shown here with its context. CD4+ cells yielded CD45RA+ naive and CD45RA-negative memory subsets. The sample belongs to a study of shared clonotypes between healthy human individuals. Per the study methods: Owing to the provision of junction-only sequences devoid of quality scores by immunoSEQ, filtering differed. Data came from immunoSEQ multiplex PCR; TCRdb stores just in-frame clones and leaves some out. D and trimming come from the DNA, and the V and J calls and clone size come from that table. The sample consists of about 1,500,000 clones, approximately 97% of them appearing once. Trimming removed 5 bases from V and 9 bases from J; junction bases left unmatched: 7. The CDR3 is 14 amino acids. Germline loops: CDR1 MNHNY, CDR2 SVGAGI (reference sequence).

The TCR was taken from a man aged 25-40 years in good health. The chain uses TRBV6-6 and TRBJ1-6; TRBD1 matches at 7 bases. The source material was naive CD4+ T cells sorted from blood. Subset reported: CD45RA+ positively selected. The CDR3 nucleotides are TGTGCCAGCAGTGCGACAGGGCCGGGTTCACCCCTCCACTTT. It codes for CASSATGPGSPLHF.